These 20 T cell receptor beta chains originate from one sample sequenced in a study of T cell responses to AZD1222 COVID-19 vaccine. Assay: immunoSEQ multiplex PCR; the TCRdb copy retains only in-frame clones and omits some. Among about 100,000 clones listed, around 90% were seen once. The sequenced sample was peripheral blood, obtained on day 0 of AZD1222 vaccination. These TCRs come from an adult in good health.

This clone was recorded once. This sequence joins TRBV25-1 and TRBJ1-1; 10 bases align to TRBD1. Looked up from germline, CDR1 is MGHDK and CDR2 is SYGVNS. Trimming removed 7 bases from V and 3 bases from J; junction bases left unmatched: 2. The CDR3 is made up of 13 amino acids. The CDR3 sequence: CASTGQGDTEAFF. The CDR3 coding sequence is TGTGCCAGCACCGGACAGGGGGACACTGAAGCTTTCTTT.

CDR3 nucleotide sequence: TGTGCCAGCAGCCCACGGACAGGGGCGACTCAGCCCCAGCATTTT. Amino acid sequence: CASSPRTGATQPQHF. This sequence joins TRBV11-2 and TRBJ1-5; TRBD1 agrees at 9 bases. CDR3 length: 15 residues. Germline loops: CDR1 SGHAT, CDR2 FQNNGV. V was clipped by 5 bases and J by 6 bases; unmatched bases: 8. The variable domain in full, with the rest retrieved from reference TRBV11-2 and TRBJ1-5, is EAGVAQSPRYKIIEKRQSVAFWCNPISGHATLYWYQQILGQGPKLLIQFQNNGVVDDSQLPKDRFSAERLKGVDSTLKIQPAKLEDSAVYLCASSPRTGATQPQHFGDGTRLSIL.

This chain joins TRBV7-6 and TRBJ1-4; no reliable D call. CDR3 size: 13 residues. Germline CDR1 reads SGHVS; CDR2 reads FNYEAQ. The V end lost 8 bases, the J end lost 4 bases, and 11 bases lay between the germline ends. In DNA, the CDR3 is TGTGCCAGCTCATCGGGCCTTAATGAAAAACTGTTTTTT. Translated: CASSSGLNEKLFF.

The CDR3 DNA is TGTGCCAGCAGCCTTAGAGGGGATGAGCAGTTCTTC. Its translation is CASSLRGDEQFF. The chain recombines TRBV11-1 with TRBJ2-1; possibly TRBD1 or TRBD2 for D (5 bases each). Trimming removed 5 bases from V and 8 bases from J, with 10 bases in between. The germline V gene has CDR1 SGHAT and CDR2 FQDESV (reference sequence). The CDR3 sequence is 12 residues long.

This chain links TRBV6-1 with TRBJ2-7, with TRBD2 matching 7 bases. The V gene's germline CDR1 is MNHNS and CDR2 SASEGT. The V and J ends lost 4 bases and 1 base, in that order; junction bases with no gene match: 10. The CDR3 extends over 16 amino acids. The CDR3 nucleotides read TGTGCCAGCAGTGGTCGAGCGGGGACGACATCCTACGAGCAGTACTTC. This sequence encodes CASSGRAGTTSYEQYF.

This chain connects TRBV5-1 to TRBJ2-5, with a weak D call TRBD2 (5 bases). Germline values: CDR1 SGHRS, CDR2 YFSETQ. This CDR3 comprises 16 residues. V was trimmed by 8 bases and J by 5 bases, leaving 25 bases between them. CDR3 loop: CASSKRAGSSGETQYF. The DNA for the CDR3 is TGCGCCAGTTCCAAAAGGGCAGGATCCTCGGGGGAGACCCAGTACTTC.

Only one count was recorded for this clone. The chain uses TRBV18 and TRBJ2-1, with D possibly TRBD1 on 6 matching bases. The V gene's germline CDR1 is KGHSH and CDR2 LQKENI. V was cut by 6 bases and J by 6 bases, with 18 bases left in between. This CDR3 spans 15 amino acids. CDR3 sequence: CASSLGYPRGNEQFF. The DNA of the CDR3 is TGTGCCAGCTCTCTAGGGTACCCCAGGGGCAATGAGCAGTTCTTC.

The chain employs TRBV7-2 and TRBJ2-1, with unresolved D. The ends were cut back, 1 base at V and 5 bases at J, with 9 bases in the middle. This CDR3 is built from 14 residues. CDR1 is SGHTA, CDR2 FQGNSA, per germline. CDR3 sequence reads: CASSLVPTNNEQFF. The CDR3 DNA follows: TGTGCCAGCAGCTTAGTTCCGACCAACAATGAGCAGTTCTTC. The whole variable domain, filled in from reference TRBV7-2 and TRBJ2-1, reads GAGVSQSPSNKVTEKGKDVELRCDPISGHTALYWYRQSLGQGLEFLIYFQGNSAPDKSGLPSDRFSAERTGGSVSTLTIQRTQQEDSAVYLCASSLVPTNNEQFFGPGTRLTVL.

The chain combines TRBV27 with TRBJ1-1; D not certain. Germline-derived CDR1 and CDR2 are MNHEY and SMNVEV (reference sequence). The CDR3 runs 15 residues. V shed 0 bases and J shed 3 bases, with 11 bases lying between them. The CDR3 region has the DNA TGTGCCAGCAGTTTATCGCTTGTACGGGACACTGAAGCTTTCTTT. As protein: CASSLSLVRDTEAFF.

Here the CDR3 DNA reads TGCAGCGTTGGCAGGGAGAATAACTATGGCTACACCTTC. This gives the protein CSVGRENNYGYTF. This chain links TRBV29-1 with TRBJ1-2, with a tentative D call TRBD1 (5 bases). Germline loops: CDR1 SQVTM, CDR2 ANQGSEA. The CDR3 has 13 amino acids. The V end was cut by 4 bases, the J end by 1 base, with 10 bases between. Combining the CDR3 with reference TRBV29-1 and TRBJ1-2 gives the whole variable domain SAVISQKPSRDICQRGTSLTIQCQVDSQVTMMFWYRQQPGQSLTLIATANQGSEATYESGFVIDKFPISRPNLTFSTLTVSNMSPEDSSIYLCSVGRENNYGYTFGSGTRLTVV.

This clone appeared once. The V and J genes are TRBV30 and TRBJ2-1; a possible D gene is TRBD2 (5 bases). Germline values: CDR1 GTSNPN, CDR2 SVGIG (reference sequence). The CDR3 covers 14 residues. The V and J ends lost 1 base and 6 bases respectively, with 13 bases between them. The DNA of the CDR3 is TGTGCCTGGAGTGATTGGGCGGGTTTCAATGAGCAGTTCTTC. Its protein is CAWSDWAGFNEQFF.

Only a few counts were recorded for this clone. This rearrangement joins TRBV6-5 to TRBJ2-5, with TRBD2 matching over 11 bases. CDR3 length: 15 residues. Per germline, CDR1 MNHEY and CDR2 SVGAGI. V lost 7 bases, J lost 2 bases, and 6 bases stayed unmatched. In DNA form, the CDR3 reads TGTGCCAGCAAACTAGCGGGGGAGCAGCAAGAGACCCAGTACTTC. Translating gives CASKLAGEQQETQYF.

The CDR3 sequence is CASSVGGGTETQYF. The CDR3 nucleotides are TGTGCCAGCAGCGTAGGTGGGGGTACGGAGACCCAGTACTTC. The chain combines TRBV9 with TRBJ2-5; D might be TRBD1 or TRBD2, each matching 5 bases. V lost 0 bases to trimming and J lost 5 bases, with 11 bases between them. Germline CDR1 reads SGDLS; CDR2 reads YYNGEE. This CDR3 region has 14 residues.

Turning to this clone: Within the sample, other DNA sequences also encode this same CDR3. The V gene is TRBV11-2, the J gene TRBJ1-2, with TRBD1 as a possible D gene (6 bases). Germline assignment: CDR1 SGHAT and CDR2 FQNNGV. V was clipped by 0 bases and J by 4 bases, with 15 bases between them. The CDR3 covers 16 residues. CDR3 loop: CASSLDGGTGSYGYTF. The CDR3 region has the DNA TGTGCCAGCAGCTTAGATGGGGGAACAGGGTCCTATGGCTACACCTTC.

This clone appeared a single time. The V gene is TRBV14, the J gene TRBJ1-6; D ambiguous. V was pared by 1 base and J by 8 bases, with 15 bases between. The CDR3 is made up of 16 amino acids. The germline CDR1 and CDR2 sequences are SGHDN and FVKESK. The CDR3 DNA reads TGTGCCAGCAGCCAAGGACTAGGAGGTTTGGATTCACCCCTCCACTTT. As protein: CASSQGLGGLDSPLHF.

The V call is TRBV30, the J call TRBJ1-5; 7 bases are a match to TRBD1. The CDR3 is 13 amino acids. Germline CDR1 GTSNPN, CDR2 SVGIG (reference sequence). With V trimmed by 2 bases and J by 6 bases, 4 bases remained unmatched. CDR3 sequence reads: CAWSRQGGQPQHF. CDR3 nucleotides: TGTGCCTGGAGTCGCCAGGGGGGTCAGCCCCAGCATTTT.

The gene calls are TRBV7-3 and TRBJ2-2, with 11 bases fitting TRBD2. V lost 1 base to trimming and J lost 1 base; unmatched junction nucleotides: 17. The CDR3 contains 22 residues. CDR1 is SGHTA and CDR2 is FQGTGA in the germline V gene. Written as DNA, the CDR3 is TGTGCCAGCAGCTTAAGTGGTGTCGGGACAATTACTAGCGGGAGGAACACCGGGGAGCTGTTTTTT. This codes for CASSLSGVGTITSGRNTGELFF.

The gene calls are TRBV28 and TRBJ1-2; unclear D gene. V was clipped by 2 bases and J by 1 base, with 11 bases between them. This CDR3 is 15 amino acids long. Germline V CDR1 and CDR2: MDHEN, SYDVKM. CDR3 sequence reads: CASSLGSGVNYGYTF. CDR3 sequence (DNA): TGTGCCAGCAGTTTAGGTTCAGGAGTTAACTATGGCTACACCTTC.

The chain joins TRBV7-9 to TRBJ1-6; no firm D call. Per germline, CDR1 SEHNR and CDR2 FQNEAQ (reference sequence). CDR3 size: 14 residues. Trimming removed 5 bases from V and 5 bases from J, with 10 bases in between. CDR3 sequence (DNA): TGTGCCAGCAGCAAACATCAAGATAATTCACCCCTCCACTTT. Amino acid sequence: CASSKHQDNSPLHF.

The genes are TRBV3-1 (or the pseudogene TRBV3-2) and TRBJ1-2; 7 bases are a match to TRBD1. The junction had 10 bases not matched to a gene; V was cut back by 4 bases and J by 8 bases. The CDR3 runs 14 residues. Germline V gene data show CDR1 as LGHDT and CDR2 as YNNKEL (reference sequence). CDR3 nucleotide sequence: TGTGCCAGCAGCCTAAGACAGGGTGTGGGCGGCTACACCTTC. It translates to CASSLRQGVGGYTF.